This entry concerns a single T cell receptor beta chain. Produced via immunoSEQ multiplex PCR; TCRdb's table is partial and in-frame only. There are several thousand clones in the sample; approximately 59% occur only once, and about 41% lies in the top ten. These data originate in a study of sequential checkpoint blockade in melanoma. Overall study context: Arm A got nivolumab then ipilimumab; arm B the reverse, 1:1. Maintenance nivolumab came after either treatment sequence.

Treatment specified: randomized to nivolumab then ipilimumab (arm A) or the reverse (arm B). None of the patients previously received DNA-damaging chemotherapy. PBMC sorting kept live CD3+CD8+ cells without CD19 or CD56. The TCR comes from a human donor with melanoma. This material consisted of CD8+ T cells sorted from blood (inferred from file names), taken from a patient given nivolumab and ipilimumab in sequence.

In nucleotides, the CDR3 is TGTGCCAGTAGTATTGCAGGGGGGACTGAAGCTTTCTTT. It encodes CASSIAGGTEAFF. The chain uses TRBV19 and TRBJ1-1; 7 bases fit TRBD1. Germline assignment: CDR1 LNHDA and CDR2 SQIVND (reference sequence). The CDR3 contains 13 residues. V trimming: 3 bases; J trimming: 5 bases; junction bases outside the gene matches: 3.